This T cell receptor (beta chain) came from a study of shared clonotypes between healthy human individuals. Study details: Three plates each covered CD4 naive and memory; CD8 naive two, CD8 memory one. Study-wide results and limits: Some clonotypes were shared by all four sorted-subset donors, while others were not shared. The non-shared ones had lower generation probabilities than the shared ones.

The material for each subset, its genomic DNA, was split evenly across several immunoSEQ plates. Assay used: immunoSEQ multiplex PCR; TCRdb lists only in-frame clones, some missing. The sample records some 1.4 million clones, 95% to 97% being singletons. As regards this clone: Its antigen is unknown. Other DNA sequences of this sample code for an identical CDR3.

From CD4+ cells came CD45RA+ naive and CD45RA-negative memory subsets. The TCR comes from a man under 40 in good health. The sequenced sample consisted of naive CD4+ T cells sorted from blood. Subset given: CD45RA+ positively selected.

CDR3 coding DNA: TGTGCCAGCTCACCACAGGGTTGGGAGACCCAGTACTTC. It specifies CASSPQGWETQYF. The chain joins TRBV18 to TRBJ2-5; D gene uncertain. CDR3 size: 13 residues. Germline V gene data show CDR1 as KGHSH and CDR2 as LQKENI. The V and J ends lost 1 base and 5 bases respectively, with 8 bases between them.